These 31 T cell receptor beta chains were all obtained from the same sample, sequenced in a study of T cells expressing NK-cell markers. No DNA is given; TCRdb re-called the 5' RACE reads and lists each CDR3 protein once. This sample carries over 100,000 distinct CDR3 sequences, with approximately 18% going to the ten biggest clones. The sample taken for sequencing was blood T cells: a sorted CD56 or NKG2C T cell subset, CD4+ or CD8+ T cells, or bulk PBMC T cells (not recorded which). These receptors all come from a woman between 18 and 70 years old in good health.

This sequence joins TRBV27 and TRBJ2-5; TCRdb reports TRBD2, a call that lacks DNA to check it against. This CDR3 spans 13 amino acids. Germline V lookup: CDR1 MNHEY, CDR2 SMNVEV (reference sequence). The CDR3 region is CASSTLARETQYF.

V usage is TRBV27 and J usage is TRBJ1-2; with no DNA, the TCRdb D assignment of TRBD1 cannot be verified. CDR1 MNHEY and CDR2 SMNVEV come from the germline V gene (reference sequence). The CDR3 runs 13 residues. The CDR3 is CATRWGSNYGYTF.

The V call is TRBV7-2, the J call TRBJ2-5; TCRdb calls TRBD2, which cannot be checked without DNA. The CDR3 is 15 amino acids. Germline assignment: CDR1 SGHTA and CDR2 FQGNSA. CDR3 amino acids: CASSLMTSGQETQYF. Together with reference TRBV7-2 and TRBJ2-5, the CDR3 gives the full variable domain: GAGVSQSPSNKVTEKGKDVELRCDPISGHTALYWYRQSLGQGLEFLIYFQGNSAPDKSGLPSDRFSAERTGGSVSTLTIQRTQQEDSAVYLCASSLMTSGQETQYFGPGTRLLVL.

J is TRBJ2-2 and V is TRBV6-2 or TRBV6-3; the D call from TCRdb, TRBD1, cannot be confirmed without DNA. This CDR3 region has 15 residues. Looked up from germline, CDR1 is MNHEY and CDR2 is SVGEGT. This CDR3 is CASRPDGGWTGELFF.

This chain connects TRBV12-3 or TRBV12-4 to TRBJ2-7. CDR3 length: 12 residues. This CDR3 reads CASRRDPYEQYF.

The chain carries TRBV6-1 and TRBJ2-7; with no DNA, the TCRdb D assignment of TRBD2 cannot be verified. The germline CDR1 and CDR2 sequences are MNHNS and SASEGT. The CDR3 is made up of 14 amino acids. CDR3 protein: CASSDRLAGVEQYF.

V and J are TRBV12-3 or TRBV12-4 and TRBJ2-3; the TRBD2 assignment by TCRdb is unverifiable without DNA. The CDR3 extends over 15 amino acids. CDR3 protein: CASSQTSSVTDTQYF.

The CDR3 loop is CASSQEGPPPYNEQFF. The J gene is TRBJ2-1, the V gene TRBV4-2; TCRdb returns TRBD2, unconfirmable since there is no DNA. The CDR3 consists of 16 residues. The germline CDR1 and CDR2 sequences are LGHNA and YNFKEQ.

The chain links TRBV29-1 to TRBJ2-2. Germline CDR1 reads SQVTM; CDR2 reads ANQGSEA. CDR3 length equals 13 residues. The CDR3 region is CSVIRALTGELFF.

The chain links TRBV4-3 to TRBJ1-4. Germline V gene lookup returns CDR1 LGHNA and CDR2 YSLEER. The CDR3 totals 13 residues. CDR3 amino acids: CASSQDPAEKLFF.

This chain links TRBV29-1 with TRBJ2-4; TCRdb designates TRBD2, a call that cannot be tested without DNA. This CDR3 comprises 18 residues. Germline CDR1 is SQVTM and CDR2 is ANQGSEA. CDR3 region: CSAEGLAGAELAKNIQYF.

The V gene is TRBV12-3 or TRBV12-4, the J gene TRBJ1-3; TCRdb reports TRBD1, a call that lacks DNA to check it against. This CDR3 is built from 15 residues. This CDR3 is CASRIGTAYGNTIYF.

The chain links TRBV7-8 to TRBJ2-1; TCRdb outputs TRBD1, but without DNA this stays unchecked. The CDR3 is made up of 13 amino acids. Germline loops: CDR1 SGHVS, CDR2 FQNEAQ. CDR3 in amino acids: CASSRGGDNEQFF.

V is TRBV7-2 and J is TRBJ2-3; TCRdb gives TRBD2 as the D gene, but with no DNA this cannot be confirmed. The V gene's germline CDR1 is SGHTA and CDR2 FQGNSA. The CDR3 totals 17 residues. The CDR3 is CASSEVASRYITDTQYF.

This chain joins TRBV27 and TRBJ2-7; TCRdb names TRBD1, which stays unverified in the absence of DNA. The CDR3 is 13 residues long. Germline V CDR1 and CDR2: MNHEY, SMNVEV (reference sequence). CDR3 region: CASAGPLSYEQYF.

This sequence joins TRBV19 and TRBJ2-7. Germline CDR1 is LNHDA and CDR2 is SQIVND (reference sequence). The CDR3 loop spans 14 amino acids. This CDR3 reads CASSVQEYSYEQYF.

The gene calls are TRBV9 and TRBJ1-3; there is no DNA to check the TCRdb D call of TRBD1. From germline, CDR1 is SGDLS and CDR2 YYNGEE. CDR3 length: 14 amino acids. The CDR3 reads CASSARTAGNTIYF.

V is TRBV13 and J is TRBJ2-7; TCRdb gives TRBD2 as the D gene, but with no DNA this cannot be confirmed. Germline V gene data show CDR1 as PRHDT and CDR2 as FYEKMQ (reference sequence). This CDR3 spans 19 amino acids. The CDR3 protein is CASSLNLTSGRKSSYEQYF.

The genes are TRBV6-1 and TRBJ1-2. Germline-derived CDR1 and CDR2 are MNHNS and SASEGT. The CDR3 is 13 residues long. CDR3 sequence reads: CASSAQNDYGYTF.

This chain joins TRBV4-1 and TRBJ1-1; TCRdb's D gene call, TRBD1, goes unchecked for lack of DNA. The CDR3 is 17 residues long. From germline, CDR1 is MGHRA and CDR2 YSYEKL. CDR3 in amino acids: CASSQDVPRQGETEAFF.

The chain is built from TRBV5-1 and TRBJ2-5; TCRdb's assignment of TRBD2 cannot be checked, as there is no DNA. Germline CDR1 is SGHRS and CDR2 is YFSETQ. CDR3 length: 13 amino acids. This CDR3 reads CASSARLAETQYF.

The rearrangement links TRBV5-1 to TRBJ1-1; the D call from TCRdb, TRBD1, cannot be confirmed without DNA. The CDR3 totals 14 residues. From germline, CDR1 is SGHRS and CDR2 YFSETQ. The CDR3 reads CASSFWGRDTEAFF.

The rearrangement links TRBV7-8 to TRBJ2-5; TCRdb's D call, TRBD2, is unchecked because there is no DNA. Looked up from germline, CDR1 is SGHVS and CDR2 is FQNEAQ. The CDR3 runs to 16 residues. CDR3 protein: CASSRPGLGVQETQYF.

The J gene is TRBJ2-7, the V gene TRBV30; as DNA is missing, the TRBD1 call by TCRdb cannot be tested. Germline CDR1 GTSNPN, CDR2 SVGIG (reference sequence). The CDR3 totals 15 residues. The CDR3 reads CAWSPQGALGYEQYF.

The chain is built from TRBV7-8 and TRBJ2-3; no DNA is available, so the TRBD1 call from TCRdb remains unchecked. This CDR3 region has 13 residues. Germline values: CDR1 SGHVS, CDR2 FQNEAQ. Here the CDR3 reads CASSLREVDTQYF.

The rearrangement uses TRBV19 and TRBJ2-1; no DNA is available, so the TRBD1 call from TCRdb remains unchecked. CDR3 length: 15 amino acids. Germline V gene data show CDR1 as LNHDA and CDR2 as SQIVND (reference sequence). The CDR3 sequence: CASSRGQGANNEQFF.

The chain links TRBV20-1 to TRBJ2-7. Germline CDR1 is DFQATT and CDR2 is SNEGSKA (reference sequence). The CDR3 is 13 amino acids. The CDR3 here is CSASGGSSYEQYF.

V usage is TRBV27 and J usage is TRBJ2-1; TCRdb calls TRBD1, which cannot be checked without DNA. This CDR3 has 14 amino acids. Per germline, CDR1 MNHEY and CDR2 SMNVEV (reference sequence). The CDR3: CASSYAIPPGEQFF.

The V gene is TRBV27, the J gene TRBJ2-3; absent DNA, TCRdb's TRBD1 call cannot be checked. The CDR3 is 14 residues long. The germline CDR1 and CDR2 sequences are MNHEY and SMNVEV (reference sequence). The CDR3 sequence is CASIPGGGADTQYF.

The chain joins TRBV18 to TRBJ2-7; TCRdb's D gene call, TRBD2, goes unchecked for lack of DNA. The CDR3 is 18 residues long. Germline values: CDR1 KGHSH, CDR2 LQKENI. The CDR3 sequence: CASSPSHSKAGDHYEQYF.

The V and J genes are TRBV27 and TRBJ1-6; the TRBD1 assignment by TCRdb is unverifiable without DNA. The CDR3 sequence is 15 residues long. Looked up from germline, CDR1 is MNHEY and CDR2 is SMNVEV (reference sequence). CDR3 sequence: CASSLSGQGPSPLHF.